This T cell receptor beta chain derives from a study of blood T cells in healthy people across ages. Of note for this clonotype: The antigen is undetermined.

The use of a sample-barcoded 5' primer and a J-beta primer mix characterized a second PCR of about 7 to 12 cycles. Via MiXCR, TCRdb re-called the 5' RACE reads, giving one row per CDR3 protein. The sample has hundreds of thousands of distinct CDR3 sequences; under 30% are singletons. Each sample used at least 6 million PBMCs. Unmatched junction bases numbered 15, after V lost 4 bases and J lost 8 bases. The CDR3 has 16 residues. CDR1 is DFQATT and CDR2 is SNEGSKA in the germline V gene (reference sequence). Overall study results and limits: TCR beta diversity per million T cells fell roughly linearly with age.

This clonotype was sampled from a woman of 80 years or more in good health. The sample was blood. This sequence joins TRBV20-1 and TRBJ1-4, with 8 bases lining up with TRBD1. CDR3 bases: TGCAGTGCTACAGAGGCTTCGACAGGGGTCCGCGAAAAACTGTTTTTT. Translation: CSATEASTGVREKLFF.